The clone carrying this T cell receptor (beta chain) was seen at least ten times. RNA transcripts provided the source from which TCR beta CDR3 regions were amplified. The HTBI primer set served for first-round RT-PCR of the TCR CDR3. TCRdb reprocessed the multiplex PCR reads via MiXCR and lists one record per CDR3 protein. This table holds roughly 500,000 distinct CDR3 sequences, approximately 49% found once. The data are from a study of T cells in Graves' hyperthyroidism and ophthalmopathy. CDR1 MNHEY and CDR2 SMNVEV come from the germline V gene (reference sequence). Between the trimmed V and J ends, which lost 6 bases and 9 bases, there was a span of 12 bases. CDR3 size: 13 residues.

The sequence derives from an adult woman with Graves' disease, either hyperthyroidism or ophthalmopathy (not recorded which). Specimen: peripheral blood or thyroid tissue (not recorded which). The V and J genes are TRBV27 and TRBJ1-6; D not resolved. The CDR3 DNA is TGTGCCAGCAGCGTCTCCTACGGTTCACCCCTCCACTTT. As protein: CASSVSYGSPLHF.